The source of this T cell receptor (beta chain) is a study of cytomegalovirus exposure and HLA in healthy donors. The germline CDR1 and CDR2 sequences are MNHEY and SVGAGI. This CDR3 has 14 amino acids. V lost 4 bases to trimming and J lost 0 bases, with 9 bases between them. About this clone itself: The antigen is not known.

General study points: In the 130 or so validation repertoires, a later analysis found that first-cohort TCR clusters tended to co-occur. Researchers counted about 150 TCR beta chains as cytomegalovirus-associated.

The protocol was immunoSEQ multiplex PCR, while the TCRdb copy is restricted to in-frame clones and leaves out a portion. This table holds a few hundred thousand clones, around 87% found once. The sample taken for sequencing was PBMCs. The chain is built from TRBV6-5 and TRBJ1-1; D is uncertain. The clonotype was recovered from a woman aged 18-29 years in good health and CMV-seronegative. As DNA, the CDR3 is TGTGCCAGCAGTTTTCTCGGGTTGAACACTGAAGCTTTCTTT. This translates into CASSFLGLNTEAFF.